This TCR beta chain is drawn from a study of blood T cell repertoires in COVID-19. Study background: Material from acute and convalescent COVID-19 was sourced from the United States, Italy and Spain.

This CDR3 region has 14 residues. V shed 3 bases and J shed 7 bases, with 13 bases lying between them. CDR1 and CDR2 (germline): MDHEN, SYDVKM. Data came from immunoSEQ multiplex PCR; TCRdb stores just in-frame clones and leaves some out. The data contain some 250,000 clones, 86% of them seen just once; the ten biggest clones take up 10% to 15%. This clone was counted a single time. This chain uses TRBV28 with TRBJ1-5; the D gene is possibly TRBD1 (6 bases). Sequencing input: peripheral blood. This sequence originates from an elderly man with acute or convalescent COVID-19. The CDR3 DNA is TGTGCCAGCAGTTTGGCAGGGGAGAGGCAGCCCCAGCATTTT. Translation: CASSLAGERQPQHF. The variable domain in full, completed from reference TRBV28 and TRBJ1-5, reads DVKVTQSSRYLVKRTGEKVFLECVQDMDHENMFWYRQDPGLGLRLIYFSYDVKMKEKGDIPEGYSVSREKKERFSLILESASTNQTSMYLCASSLAGERQPQHFGDGTRLSIL.